These 18 T cell receptor beta chains were sequenced from one sample in a study of regulatory T cells in long-lasting Graves disease. Time point meaning: persistent/refractory GD, antithyroid drugs over 5 years with positive TRAb. Scientists built the TCR library using RNA that was extracted from PBMCs. Libraries of TCR beta came from iRepertoire HTBI primers plus Arm-PCR of CDR3 regions. TCRdb called the multiplex PCR reads again in MiXCR, with one record for every CDR3 protein. This table has about 430,000 distinct CDR3 sequences, 21% appearing once. The starting material was peripheral blood mononuclear cells (PBMCs), obtained when the disease was refractory, from a patient treated with antithyroid drugs. These receptors were collected from a female donor with Graves disease.

This clonotype was observed many times. The CDR3 is CASSFSLAGPGELFF. The CDR3 coding sequence is TGTGCCAGCAGCTTTTCGCTAGCGGGACCCGGGGAGCTGTTTTTT. V is TRBV11-2 and J is TRBJ2-2, with TRBD2 matching 9 bases. Trimming took 3 bases from V and 6 from J; bases not matched to a gene: 5. CDR3 size: 15 residues. Germline lookup yields CDR1 SGHAT and CDR2 FQNNGV.

This chain uses TRBV28 with TRBJ1-2; no definite D call. This CDR3 region has 11 residues. CDR1 is MDHEN, CDR2 SYDVKM, per germline. V dropped 8 bases and J dropped 4 bases, with 8 bases sitting between them. Here the CDR3 reads CASETFYGYTF. In DNA form, the CDR3 reads TGTGCCAGCGAGACATTCTATGGCTACACCTTC.

This clonotype appeared many times. The rearrangement links TRBV28 to TRBJ1-5; 9 positions agree with TRBD1. This CDR3 is built from 14 residues. In germline, CDR1 is MDHEN, CDR2 SYDVKM. Trimming at V came to 6 bases and at J to 5 bases, leaving 5 bases not matched to a gene. For the CDR3, the DNA is TGTGCCAGCAGCGGGACAGGGTTTGATCAGCCCCAGCATTTT. It encodes CASSGTGFDQPQHF.

Remarks on this clonotype: A single base separates this from a much larger clone, so it may be a read error. The chain employs TRBV28 and TRBJ2-7, with D perhaps assigned TRBD1 or TRBD2 (5 bases each). There are 13 residues in the CDR3. CDR1 is MDHEN and CDR2 is SYDVKM in the germline V gene. The CDR3, as DNA: TGTGCCGGCAGCCCAGCGGACATCTACGAGCAGTACTTC. Translating it yields CAGSPADIYEQYF.

CDR3: CASSIDLDRATGELFF. CDR3 sequence (DNA): TGTGCCAGTAGTATAGATCTGGACAGGGCCACCGGGGAGCTGTTTTTT. The chain combines TRBV19 with TRBJ2-2; 8 nucleotides align to TRBD1. The CDR3 totals 16 residues. Looked up from germline, CDR1 is LNHDA and CDR2 is SQIVND (reference sequence). V gave up 0 bases and J gave up 4 bases; unmatched junction bases: 4.

This clonotype has only a few counts. The rearrangement uses TRBV18 and TRBJ1-5; D perhaps matches TRBD1 (6 bases). V lost 6 bases and J 6 bases, leaving 15 bases between the germline ends. The germline CDR1 and CDR2 sequences are KGHSH and LQKENI. CDR3 length: 14 residues. The CDR3 loop is CASSKGDGVQPQHF. The CDR3, as DNA: TGTGCCAGCTCGAAGGGGGACGGGGTTCAGCCCCAGCATTTT.

This clonotype appeared a few times. The chain is built from TRBV29-1 and TRBJ1-2; D is unresolved. CDR3 length equals 12 residues. Germline CDR1 SQVTM, CDR2 ANQGSEA. With 2 bases removed from V and 12 bases from J, the gap between germline ends came to 16 bases. The CDR3 sequence: CSVESRLSGNTF. The CDR3 coding sequence is TGCAGCGTTGAATCGCGTCTCTCGGGAAACACCTTC.

V and J are TRBV19 and TRBJ1-4; 8 nucleotides line up with TRBD1. The germline gives CDR1 LNHDA, CDR2 SQIVND (reference sequence). The CDR3 covers 15 residues. J gave up 8 bases and V 5 bases, and 10 bases lay outside the gene matches. The CDR3 nucleotides read TGTGCCAGTAGTGTCGGACAGGGTGCCTTCGAAAAACTGTTTTTT. Amino acids: CASSVGQGAFEKLFF.

The chain links TRBV20-1 to TRBJ1-5; D not resolved. The CDR3 sequence is 17 residues long. The germline gives CDR1 DFQATT, CDR2 SNEGSKA (reference sequence). V gave up 0 bases and J gave up 1 base, with 16 bases separating them. The CDR3: CSARDAGGIISNQPQHF. CDR3 nucleotides: TGCAGTGCTAGAGATGCCGGTGGGATTATCAGCAATCAGCCCCAGCATTTT.

There are a few counts of this clonotype. The V and J genes are TRBV7-3 and TRBJ2-6; possibly TRBD1 for D (5 bases). This CDR3 contains 16 residues. The V gene lost 4 bases and the J gene lost 0 bases, with 10 bases spanning the gap. From germline, CDR1 is SGHTA and CDR2 FQGTGA. The CDR3 loop reads CASSSMTDSGANVLTF. CDR3 nucleotide sequence: TGTGCCAGCAGCTCAATGACAGACTCTGGGGCCAACGTCCTGACTTTC. Supplemented by reference TRBV7-3 and TRBJ2-6, the full variable domain reads GAGVSQTPSNKVTEKGKYVELRCDPISGHTALYWYRQSLGQGPEFLIYFQGTGAADDSGLPNDRFFAVRPEGSVSTLKIQRTERGDSAVYLCASSSMTDSGANVLTFGAGSRLTVL.

This clonotype showed up many times. The rearrangement joins TRBV3-1 to TRBJ2-5, with D possibly TRBD2 on 5 matching bases. The V gene's germline CDR1 is LGHDT and CDR2 YNNKEL (reference sequence). CDR3 size: 17 residues. V was cut by 0 bases and J by 1 base, with 15 bases left in between. CDR3 region: CASSQESAGGSQETQYF. As DNA, the CDR3 is TGTGCCAGCAGCCAAGAGTCGGCCGGAGGAAGCCAAGAGACCCAGTACTTC.

Only a few counts were recorded for this clonotype. The V call is TRBV27, the J call TRBJ1-1, with D tentatively TRBD1 (6 bases). The ends were cut back, 0 bases at V and 0 bases at J, with 11 bases in the middle. CDR1 MNHEY and CDR2 SMNVEV come from the germline V gene (reference sequence). The CDR3 totals 16 residues. The CDR3, as DNA: TGTGCCAGCAGTTTATCGGGGGCAGGGCTGAACACTGAAGCTTTCTTT. This codes for CASSLSGAGLNTEAFF.

This clonotype has at least ten counts. The CDR3 nucleotides are TGTGCCAGCGTCGGCACGGGGGAGCAGTACTTC. This codes for CASVGTGEQYF. The rearrangement links TRBV2 to TRBJ2-7; TRBD2 is a possible D gene (5 bases). The CDR3 is 11 amino acids. V was clipped by 8 bases and J by 7 bases, with 12 bases between them. Germline V CDR1 and CDR2: SNHLY, FYNNEI.

V usage is TRBV20-1 and J usage is TRBJ1-4, with TRBD1 matching over 9 bases. This CDR3 has 12 amino acids. Germline V gene lookup returns CDR1 DFQATT and CDR2 SNEGSKA (reference sequence). V dropped 5 bases and J dropped 6; count of bases not matched to a gene: 1. The CDR3 is CSADRGDEKLFF. CDR3 nucleotides: TGCAGTGCTGACAGGGGGGATGAAAAACTGTTTTTT.

The chain couples TRBV19 to TRBJ2-2, with D perhaps TRBD1 (6 bases). Deletions cut 6 bases from V and 4 bases from J, with 12 bases between. Per germline, CDR1 LNHDA and CDR2 SQIVND (reference sequence). This CDR3 has 14 residues. The CDR3 DNA sequence: TGTGCCAGTAGGCTACAGGGTTCCACCGGGGAGCTGTTTTTT. Its protein is CASRLQGSTGELFF.

The V call is TRBV6-2 or TRBV6-3, the J call TRBJ2-1; D is uncertain. Germline V gene sequence: CDR1 MNHEY, CDR2 SVGEGT. V shed 2 bases and J shed 5 bases, with 7 bases lying between them. The CDR3 runs to 13 residues. The CDR3 sequence: CASSYRADNEQFF. CDR3 bases: TGTGCCAGCAGTTACCGGGCCGACAATGAGCAGTTCTTC.

The genes are TRBV12-3 or TRBV12-4 and TRBJ2-2; D may be TRBD2 (5 bases). The CDR3 is 14 amino acids. V was cut by 2 bases and J by 6 bases, with 10 bases left in between. This chain's CDR3 is CASSLSHGAGELFF. The CDR3 nucleotides read TGTGCCAGCAGTTTATCGCACGGGGCCGGGGAGCTGTTTTTT.

This clonotype was counted ten times or more. The rearrangement links TRBV12-3 or TRBV12-4 to TRBJ2-7; the D is unclear. The CDR3 consists of 14 residues. V dropped 7 bases and J dropped 3 bases, with 16 bases sitting between them. CDR3 DNA sequence: TGTGCCAGCACCACGGGTGGCTCCAACTACGAGCAGTACTTC. This gives the protein CASTTGGSNYEQYF.